This is a list of T cell receptor beta chains from one sample in a study of OX40 agonist ivuxolimab in advanced cancers. Generated by immunoSEQ multiplex PCR, the TCRdb table keeps only in-frame clones and is missing some. In the table there are 60,000 to 75,000 clones, about 90% of which are singletons. The material sequenced was CD4+ or CD8+ T cells sorted from blood, taken in a trial of the OX40 agonist ivuxolimab. The receptors derive from an adult with an advanced solid tumor such as melanoma, head and neck, liver or kidney cancer. The CDR3 runs from the conserved cysteine through the conserved F or W. D genes are given only for firm matches. Not every row has a clone size; where given, it reads once, few, many or a size class.

abundance,j_gene,d_gene,v_gene,CDR3nt,CDR3aa
NA,TRBJ2-6,NA,TRBV6-5,TGTGCCAGCAGTTACTCGGGGTCTGGGGCCAACGTCCTGACTTTC,CASSYSGSGANVLTF
NA,TRBJ2-1,TRBD2,TRBV5-4,TGTGCCAGCAGCTCCCTTTTGTGGGCGGGAGGGCACAATGAGCAGTTCTTC,CASSSLLWAGGHNEQFF
NA,TRBJ2-7,NA,TRBV4-3,TGCGCCAGCAGCCAAAGAACAGGATCGCCCTTCTACGAGCAGTACTTC,CASSQRTGSPFYEQYF
NA,TRBJ1-5,NA,TRBV6-4,TGTGCCAGCAGGTCCAGGGCCATTTATAGCAATCAGCCCCAGCATTTT,CASRSRAIYSNQPQHF
NA,TRBJ2-1,NA,TRBV21-1,TGTGCCAGCAGCCGGGACAGGGTCTACAATGAGCAGTTCTTC,CASSRDRVYNEQFF
NA,TRBJ2-2,NA,TRBV2,TGTGCCAGCAGTGAGGGGGGCTGGGGCACCGGGGAGCTGTTTTTT,CASSEGGWGTGELFF
NA,TRBJ2-5,TRBD2,TRBV4-2,TGTGCCAGCAGCCAAGAAGCGGGGACCGTACAAGAGACCCAGTACTTC,CASSQEAGTVQETQYF
NA,TRBJ2-7,TRBD1,TRBV9,TGTGCCAGCAGCCCAGGGACAGGGTACGAGCAGTACTTC,CASSPGTGYEQYF
once,TRBJ1-2,TRBD1,TRBV27,TGTGCCAGCAGTCCCCGACAGGGGTGGTATGGCTACACCTTC,CASSPRQGWYGYTF
NA,TRBJ1-5,NA,TRBV6-5,TGTGCCAGCACCCCCGGGGGTCTGGAGCCCCAGCATTTT,CASTPGGLEPQHF
once,TRBJ2-3,NA,TRBV4-2,TGTGCCAGCAGCCAGGGATTAGGGGTGAATACGCAGTATTTT,CASSQGLGVNTQYF
NA,TRBJ2-7,TRBD2,TRBV7-2,TGTGCCAGCAGCCTTGCGACTAGCGGGAGGTTTGGGGCCTACGAGCAGTACTTC,CASSLATSGRFGAYEQYF
NA,TRBJ2-5,TRBD2,TRBV30,TGTGCCTGGAGCATGACTAGCGGGAGAGAGACCCAGTACTTC,CAWSMTSGRETQYF
few,TRBJ1-2,NA,TRBV7-3,TGTGCCAGCAGCCCGACCGGGCCCGCGGACTATGGCTACACCTTC,CASSPTGPADYGYTF